The entry below gives a single TCR beta chain sequence along with its context. The sample originates from a study of cytomegalovirus exposure and HLA in healthy donors. 60 Vbeta and 13 Jbeta primers were used in PCR. Profiled with immunoSEQ multiplex PCR; TCRdb holds only in-frame clones, not every one. This table holds 60,000 to 75,000 clones, 70% to 85% found once. Germline CDR1 and CDR2: SGHTA and FQGNSA. V shed 5 bases, J shed 0 bases, and the junction held 10 bases outside the gene matches. The CDR3 contains 18 residues. The J gene is TRBJ2-2, the V gene TRBV7-2, with 9 nucleotides matching TRBD1. The receptor comes from a woman under 40 in good health and CMV-seronegative. The source material was PBMCs. The CDR3 DNA follows: TGTGCCAGCAGCCCCAGGGGACAGGGCGCCACGAACACCGGGGAGCTGTTTTTT. Translation: CASSPRGQGATNTGELFF.